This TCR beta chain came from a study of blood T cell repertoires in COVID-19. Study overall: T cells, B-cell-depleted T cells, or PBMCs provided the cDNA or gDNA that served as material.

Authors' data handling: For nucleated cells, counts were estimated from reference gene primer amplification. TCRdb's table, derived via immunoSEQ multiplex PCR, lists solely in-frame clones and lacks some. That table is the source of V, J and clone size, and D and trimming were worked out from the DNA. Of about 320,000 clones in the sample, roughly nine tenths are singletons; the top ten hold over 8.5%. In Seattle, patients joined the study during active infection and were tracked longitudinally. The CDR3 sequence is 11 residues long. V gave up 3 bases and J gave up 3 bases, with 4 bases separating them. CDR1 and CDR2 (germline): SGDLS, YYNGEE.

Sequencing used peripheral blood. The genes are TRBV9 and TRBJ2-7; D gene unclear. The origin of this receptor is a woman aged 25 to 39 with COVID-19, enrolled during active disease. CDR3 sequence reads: CASSANYEQYF. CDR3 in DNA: TGTGCCAGCAGCGCCAACTACGAGCAGTACTTC.